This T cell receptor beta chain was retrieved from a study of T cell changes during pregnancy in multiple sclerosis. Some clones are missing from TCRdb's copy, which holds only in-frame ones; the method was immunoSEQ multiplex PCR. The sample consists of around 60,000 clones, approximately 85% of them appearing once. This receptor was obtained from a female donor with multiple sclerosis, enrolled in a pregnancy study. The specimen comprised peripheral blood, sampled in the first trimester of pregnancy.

The CDR3 sequence is CASGTSGSGNTIYF. In DNA, the CDR3 is TGTGCTAGTGGGACAAGTGGCTCTGGAAACACCATATATTTT. This chain links TRBV12-5 with TRBJ1-3; D is uncertain. The CDR3 extends over 14 amino acids. Germline V lookup: CDR1 LGHNT, CDR2 FRNRAP. V lost 6 bases and J 0 bases, leaving 9 bases between the germline ends. Combining the CDR3 with reference TRBV12-5 and TRBJ1-3 gives the whole variable domain DARVTQTPRHKVTEMGQEVTMRCQPILGHNTVFWYRQTMMQGLELLAYFRNRAPLDDSGMPKDRFSAEMPDATLATLKIQPSEPRDSAVYFCASGTSGSGNTIYFGEGSWLTVV.